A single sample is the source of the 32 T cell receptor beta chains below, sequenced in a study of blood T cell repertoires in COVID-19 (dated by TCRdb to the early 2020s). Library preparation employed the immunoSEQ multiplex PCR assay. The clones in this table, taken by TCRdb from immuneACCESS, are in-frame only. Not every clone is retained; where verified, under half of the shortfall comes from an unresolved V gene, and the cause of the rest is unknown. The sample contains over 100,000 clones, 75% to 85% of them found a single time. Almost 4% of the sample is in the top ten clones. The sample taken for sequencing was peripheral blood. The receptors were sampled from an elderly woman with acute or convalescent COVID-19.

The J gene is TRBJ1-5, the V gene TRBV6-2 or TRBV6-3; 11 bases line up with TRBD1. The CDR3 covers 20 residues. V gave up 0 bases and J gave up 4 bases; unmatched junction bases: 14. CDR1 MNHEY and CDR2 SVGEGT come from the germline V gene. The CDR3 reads CASSYSSWTGGAGNNQPQHF. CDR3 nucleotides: TGTGCCAGCAGTTACTCATCCTGGACAGGGGGCGCCGGAAATAATCAGCCCCAGCATTTT.

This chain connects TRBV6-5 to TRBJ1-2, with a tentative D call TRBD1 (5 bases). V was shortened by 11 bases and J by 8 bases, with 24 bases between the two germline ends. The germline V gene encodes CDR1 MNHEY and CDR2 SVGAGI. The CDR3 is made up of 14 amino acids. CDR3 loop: CASHSSGLPRGYTF. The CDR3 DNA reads TGTGCCTCACATTCCTCGGGACTCCCTAGGGGCTACACCTTC.

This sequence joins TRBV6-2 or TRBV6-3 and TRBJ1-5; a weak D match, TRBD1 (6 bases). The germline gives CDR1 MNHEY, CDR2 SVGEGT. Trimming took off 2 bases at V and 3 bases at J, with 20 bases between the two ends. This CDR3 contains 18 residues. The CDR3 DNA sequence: TGTGCCAGCAGTTACGTAGAGCGGCAGGGGCCCTCCAATCAGCCCCAGCATTTT. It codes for CASSYVERQGPSNQPQHF.

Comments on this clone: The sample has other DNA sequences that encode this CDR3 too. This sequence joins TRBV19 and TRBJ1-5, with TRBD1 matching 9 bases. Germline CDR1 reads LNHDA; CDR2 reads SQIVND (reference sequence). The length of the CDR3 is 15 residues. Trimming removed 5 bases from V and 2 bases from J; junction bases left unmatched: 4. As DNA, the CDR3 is TGTGCCAGTAGTGGAACAGGGGGCGGCAATCAGCCCCAGCATTTT. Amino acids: CASSGTGGGNQPQHF.

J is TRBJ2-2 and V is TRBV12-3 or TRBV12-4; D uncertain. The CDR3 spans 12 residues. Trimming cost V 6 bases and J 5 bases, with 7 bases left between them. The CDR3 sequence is CASRVRTGELFF. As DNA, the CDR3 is TGTGCCAGCAGGGTCCGGACCGGGGAGCTGTTTTTT.

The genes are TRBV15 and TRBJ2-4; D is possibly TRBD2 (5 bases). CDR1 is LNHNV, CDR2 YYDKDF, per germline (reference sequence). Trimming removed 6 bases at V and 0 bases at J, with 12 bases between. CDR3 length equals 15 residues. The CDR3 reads CATSQSGVAKNIQYF. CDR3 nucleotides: TGTGCCACCAGTCAATCCGGGGTAGCCAAAAACATTCAGTACTTC.

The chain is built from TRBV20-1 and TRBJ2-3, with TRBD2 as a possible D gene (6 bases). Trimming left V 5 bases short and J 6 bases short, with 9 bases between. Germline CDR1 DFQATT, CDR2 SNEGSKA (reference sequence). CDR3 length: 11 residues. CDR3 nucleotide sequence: TGCAGTGCTTTTAGCGGTGATACGCAGTATTTT. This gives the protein CSAFSGDTQYF.

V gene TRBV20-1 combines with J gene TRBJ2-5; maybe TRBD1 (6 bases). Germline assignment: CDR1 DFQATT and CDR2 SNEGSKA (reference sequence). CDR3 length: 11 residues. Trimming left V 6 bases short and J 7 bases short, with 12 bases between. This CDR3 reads CSAQRGGTQYF. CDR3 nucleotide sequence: TGCAGTGCCCAGCGAGGGGGGACCCAGTACTTC.

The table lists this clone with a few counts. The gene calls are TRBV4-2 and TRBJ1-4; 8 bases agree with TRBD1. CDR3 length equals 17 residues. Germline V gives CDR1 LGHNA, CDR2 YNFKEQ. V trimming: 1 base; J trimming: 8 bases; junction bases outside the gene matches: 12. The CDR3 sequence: CASSQVPLGQGGEKLFF. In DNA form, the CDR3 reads TGTGCCAGCAGCCAAGTGCCCCTCGGACAGGGAGGAGAAAAACTGTTTTTT.

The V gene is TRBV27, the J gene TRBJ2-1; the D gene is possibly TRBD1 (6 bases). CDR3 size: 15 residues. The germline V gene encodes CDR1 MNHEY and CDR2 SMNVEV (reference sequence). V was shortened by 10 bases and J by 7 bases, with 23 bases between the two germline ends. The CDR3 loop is CATPGLRTVSNEQFF. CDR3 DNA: TGTGCCACCCCAGGGTTAAGGACAGTCAGTAATGAGCAGTTCTTC.

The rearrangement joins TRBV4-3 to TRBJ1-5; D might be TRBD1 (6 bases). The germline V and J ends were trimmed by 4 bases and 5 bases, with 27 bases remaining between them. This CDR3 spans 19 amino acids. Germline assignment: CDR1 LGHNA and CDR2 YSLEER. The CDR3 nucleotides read TGCGCCAGCAGCCCCGAACGTAAGTCAACAGGGCATCCCTATCAGCCCCAGCATTTT. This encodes CASSPERKSTGHPYQPQHF.

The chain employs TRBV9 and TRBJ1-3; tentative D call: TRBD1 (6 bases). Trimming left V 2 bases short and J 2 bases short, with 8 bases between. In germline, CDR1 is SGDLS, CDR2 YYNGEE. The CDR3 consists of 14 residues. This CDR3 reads CASSVAGAGNTIYF. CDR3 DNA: TGTGCCAGCAGCGTTGCAGGGGCTGGAAACACCATATATTTT.

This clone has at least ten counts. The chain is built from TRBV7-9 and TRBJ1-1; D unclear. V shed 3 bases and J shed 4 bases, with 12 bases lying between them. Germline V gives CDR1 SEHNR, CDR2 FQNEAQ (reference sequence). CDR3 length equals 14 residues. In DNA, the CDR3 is TGTGCCAGCAGCTTCGAGGGAGTGGGCACTGAAGCTTTCTTT. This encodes CASSFEGVGTEAFF.

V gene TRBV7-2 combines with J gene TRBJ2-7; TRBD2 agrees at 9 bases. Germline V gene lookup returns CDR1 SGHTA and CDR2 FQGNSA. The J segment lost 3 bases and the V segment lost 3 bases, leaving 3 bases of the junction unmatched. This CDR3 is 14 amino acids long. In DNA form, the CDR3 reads TGTGCCAGCAGCTTGACTAGCGGAGACTACGAGCAGTACTTC. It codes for CASSLTSGDYEQYF.

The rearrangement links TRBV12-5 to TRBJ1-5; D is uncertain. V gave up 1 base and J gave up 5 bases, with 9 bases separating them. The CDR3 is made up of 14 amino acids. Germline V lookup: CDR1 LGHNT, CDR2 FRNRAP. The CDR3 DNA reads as TGTGCTAGTGGTTTGGGACAAGGTTATCAGCCCCAGCATTTT. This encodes CASGLGQGYQPQHF.

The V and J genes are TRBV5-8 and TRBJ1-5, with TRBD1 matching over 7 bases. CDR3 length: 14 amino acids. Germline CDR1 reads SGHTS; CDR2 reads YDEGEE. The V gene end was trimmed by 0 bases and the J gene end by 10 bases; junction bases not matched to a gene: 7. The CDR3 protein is CASSLDGRGVPQHF. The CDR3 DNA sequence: TGTGCCAGCAGCTTGGATGGCAGGGGGGTTCCCCAGCATTTT.

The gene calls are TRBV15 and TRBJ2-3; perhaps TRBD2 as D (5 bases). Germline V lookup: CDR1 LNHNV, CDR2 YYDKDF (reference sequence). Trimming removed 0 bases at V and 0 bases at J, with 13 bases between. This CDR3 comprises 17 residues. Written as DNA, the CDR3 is TGTGCCACCAGCAGAGATGGAGGCGGATACAGCACAGATACGCAGTATTTT. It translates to CATSRDGGGYSTDTQYF.

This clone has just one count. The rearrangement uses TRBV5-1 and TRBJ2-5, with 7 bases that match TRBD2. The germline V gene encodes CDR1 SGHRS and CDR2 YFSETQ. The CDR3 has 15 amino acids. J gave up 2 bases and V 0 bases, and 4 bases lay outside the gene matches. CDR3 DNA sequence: TGCGCCAGCAGCTTGGCCGGGACTACACAAGAGACCCAGTACTTC. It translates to CASSLAGTTQETQYF.

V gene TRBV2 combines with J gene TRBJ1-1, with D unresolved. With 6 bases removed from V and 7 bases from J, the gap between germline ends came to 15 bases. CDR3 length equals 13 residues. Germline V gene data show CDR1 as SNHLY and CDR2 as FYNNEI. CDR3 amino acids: CASRVDNISEAFF. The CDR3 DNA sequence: TGTGCCAGCAGGGTTGACAATATAAGTGAAGCTTTCTTT.

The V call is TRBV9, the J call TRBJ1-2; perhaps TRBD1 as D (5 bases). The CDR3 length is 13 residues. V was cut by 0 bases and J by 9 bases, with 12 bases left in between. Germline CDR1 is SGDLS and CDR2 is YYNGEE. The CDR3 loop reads CASSVGQGVSYTF. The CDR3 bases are TGTGCCAGCAGCGTAGGGCAGGGTGTAAGCTACACCTTC.

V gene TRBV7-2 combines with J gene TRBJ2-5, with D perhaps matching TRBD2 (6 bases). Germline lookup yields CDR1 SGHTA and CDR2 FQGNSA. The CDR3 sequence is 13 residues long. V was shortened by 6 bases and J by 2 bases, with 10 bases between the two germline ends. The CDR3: CASSSAGQETQYF. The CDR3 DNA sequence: TGTGCCAGCAGTTCGGCGGGACAAGAGACCCAGTACTTC.

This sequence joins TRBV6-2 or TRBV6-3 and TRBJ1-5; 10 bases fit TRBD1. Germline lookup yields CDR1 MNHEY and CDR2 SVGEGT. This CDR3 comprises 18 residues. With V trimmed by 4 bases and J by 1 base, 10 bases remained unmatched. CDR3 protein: CASSFGQGVFESNQPQHF. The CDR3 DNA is TGTGCCAGCAGTTTCGGACAGGGGGTATTCGAGAGCAATCAGCCCCAGCATTTT.

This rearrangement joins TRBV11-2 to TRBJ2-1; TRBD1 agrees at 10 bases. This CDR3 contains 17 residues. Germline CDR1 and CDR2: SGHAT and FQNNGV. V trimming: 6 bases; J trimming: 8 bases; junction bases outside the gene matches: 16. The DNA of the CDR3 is TGTGCCAGCAGACTAAGTCCCGGGACAGGGGTTAGCGATGAGCAGTTCTTC. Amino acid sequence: CASRLSPGTGVSDEQFF.

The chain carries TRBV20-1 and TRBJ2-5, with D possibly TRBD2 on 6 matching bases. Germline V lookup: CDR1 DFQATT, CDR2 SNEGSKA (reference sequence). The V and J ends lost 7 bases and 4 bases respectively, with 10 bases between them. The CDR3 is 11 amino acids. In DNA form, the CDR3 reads TGCAGTGGACTAGTAACAGAGACCCAGTACTTC. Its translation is CSGLVTETQYF.

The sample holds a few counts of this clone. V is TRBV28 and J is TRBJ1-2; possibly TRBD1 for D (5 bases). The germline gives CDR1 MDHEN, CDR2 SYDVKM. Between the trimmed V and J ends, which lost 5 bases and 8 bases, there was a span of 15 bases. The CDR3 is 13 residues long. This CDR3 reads CASSILQGQGYTF. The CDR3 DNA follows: TGTGCCAGCAGTATCCTTCAGGGTCAAGGCTACACCTTC.

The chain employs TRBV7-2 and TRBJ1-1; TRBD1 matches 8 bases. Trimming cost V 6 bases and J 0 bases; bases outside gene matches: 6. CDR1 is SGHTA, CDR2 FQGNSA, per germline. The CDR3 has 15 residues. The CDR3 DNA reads TGTGCCAGCAGTCCTGACAGGGGATTGAACACTGAAGCTTTCTTT. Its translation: CASSPDRGLNTEAFF.

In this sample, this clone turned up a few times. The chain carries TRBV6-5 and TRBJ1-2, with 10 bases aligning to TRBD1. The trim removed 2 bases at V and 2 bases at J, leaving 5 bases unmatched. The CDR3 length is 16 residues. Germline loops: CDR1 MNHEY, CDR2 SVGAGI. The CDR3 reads CASSYIRTGGNYGYTF. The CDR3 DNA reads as TGTGCCAGCAGTTACATCCGGACAGGGGGGAACTATGGCTACACCTTC.

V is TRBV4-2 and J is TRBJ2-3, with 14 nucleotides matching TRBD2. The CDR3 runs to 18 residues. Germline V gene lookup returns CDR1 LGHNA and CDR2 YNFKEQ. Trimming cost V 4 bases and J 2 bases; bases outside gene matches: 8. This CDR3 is CASSLGTSGGVLTDTQYF. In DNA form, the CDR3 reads TGTGCCAGCAGCCTCGGGACTAGCGGGGGCGTACTCACAGATACGCAGTATTTT.

The CDR3 here is CASSQTRSPSYEQYF. The CDR3, as DNA: TGTGCCAGCAGCCAGACCAGGTCCCCCTCCTACGAGCAGTACTTC. The chain carries TRBV4-2 and TRBJ2-7; D remains ambiguous. Trimming stripped 3 bases from V and 0 bases from J, with 12 bases between. The CDR3 consists of 15 residues. Germline V gene lookup returns CDR1 LGHNA and CDR2 YNFKEQ.

CDR3 region: CASRAGQGAYNSPLHF. CDR3 bases: TGTGCCAGCAGGGCGGGACAGGGGGCCTATAATTCACCCCTCCACTTT. The V call is TRBV2, the J call TRBJ1-6; 11 bases agree with TRBD1. Trimming took 6 bases from V and 2 from J; bases not matched to a gene: 3. Germline V lookup: CDR1 SNHLY, CDR2 FYNNEI. This CDR3 is 16 amino acids long.

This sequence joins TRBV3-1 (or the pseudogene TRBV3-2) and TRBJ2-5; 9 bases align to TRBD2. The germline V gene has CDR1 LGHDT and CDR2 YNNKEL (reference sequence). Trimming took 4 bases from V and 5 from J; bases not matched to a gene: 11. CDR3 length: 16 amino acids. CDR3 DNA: TGTGCCAGCAGCCCGGGGGCGGGGGGGCCTTGGGAGACCCAGTACTTC. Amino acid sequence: CASSPGAGGPWETQYF.

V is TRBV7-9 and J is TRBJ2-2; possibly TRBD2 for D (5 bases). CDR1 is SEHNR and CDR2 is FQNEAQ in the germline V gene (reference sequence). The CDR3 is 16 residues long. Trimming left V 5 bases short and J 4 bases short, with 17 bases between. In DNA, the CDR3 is TGTGCCAGCAGCCCTAGGGCTAGCTACATCACCGGGGAGCTGTTTTTT. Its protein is CASSPRASYITGELFF.